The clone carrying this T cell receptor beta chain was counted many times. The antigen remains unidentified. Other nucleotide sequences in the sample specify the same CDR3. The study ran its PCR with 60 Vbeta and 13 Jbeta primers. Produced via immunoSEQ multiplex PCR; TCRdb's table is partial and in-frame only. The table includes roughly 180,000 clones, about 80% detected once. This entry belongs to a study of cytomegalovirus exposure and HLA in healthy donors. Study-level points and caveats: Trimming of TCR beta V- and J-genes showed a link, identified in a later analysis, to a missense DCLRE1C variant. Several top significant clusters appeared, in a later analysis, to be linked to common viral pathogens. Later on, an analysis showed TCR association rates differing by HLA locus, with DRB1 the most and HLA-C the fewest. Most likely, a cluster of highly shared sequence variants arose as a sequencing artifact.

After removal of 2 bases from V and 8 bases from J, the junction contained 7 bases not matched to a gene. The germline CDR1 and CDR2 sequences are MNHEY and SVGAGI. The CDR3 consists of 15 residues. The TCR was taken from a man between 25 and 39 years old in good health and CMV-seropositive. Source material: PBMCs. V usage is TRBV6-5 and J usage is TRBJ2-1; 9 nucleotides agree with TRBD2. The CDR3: CASSYGAGGPDEQFF. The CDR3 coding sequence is TGTGCCAGCAGTTACGGGGCGGGAGGGCCGGATGAGCAGTTCTTC.